Listed below are T cell receptor beta chains from one sample, sequenced in a study of cytomegalovirus exposure and HLA in healthy donors. TCRdb's table, derived via immunoSEQ multiplex PCR, lists solely in-frame clones and lacks some. The sample carries roughly 100,000 clones, over 9.5% recorded once. The sample consisted of PBMCs. Receptors originate from a man aged 35-49 years in good health and CMV-seropositive. CDR3s include the opening cysteine and the closing phenylalanine or tryptophan. The D gene is left open where the match is weak. The size field is filled for only some rows; it gives once, few, many or a size class.

len,d_gene,v_gene,abundance,j_gene,CDR3aa
13,NA,TRBV28,few,TRBJ1-1,CASSTRPNTEAFF
17,TRBD1,TRBV4-1,few,TRBJ1-5,CASSQDFGTGRDQPQHF
14,TRBD1,TRBV18,few,TRBJ2-7,CASSPPTGTEEQYF
15,TRBD2,TRBV19,NA,TRBJ2-7,CASSIGLAGTYEQYF
16,TRBD2,TRBV5-4,NA,TRBJ2-1,CASSLWSGRHSNEQFF
12,NA,TRBV2,NA,TRBJ1-5,CASSEPNQPQHF
13,NA,TRBV19,few,TRBJ1-2,CASSIGQLYGYTF
14,NA,TRBV7-6,NA,TRBJ2-7,CASSLAGQGYEQYF
12,NA,TRBV18,NA,TRBJ2-5,CASSPPGETQYF
14,NA,TRBV28,NA,TRBJ2-5,CASRAPGLLETQYF
17,TRBD2,TRBV9,NA,TRBJ2-1,CASSVALLAGGDNEQFF
13,NA,TRBV5-6,few,TRBJ1-2,CASSSRALGGYTF
12,TRBD1,TRBV11-2,few,TRBJ1-2,CASRTGGWGYTF
15,TRBD1,TRBV5-4,NA,TRBJ1-1,CASSYITGVNTEAFF
13,NA,TRBV25-1,NA,TRBJ1-2,CASSESTNYGYTF
13,NA,TRBV6-5,NA,TRBJ1-2,CASSTRRTTGYTF
14,NA,TRBV6-1,NA,TRBJ1-5,CASTPRGFGQPQHF
16,TRBD2,TRBV10-2,few,TRBJ2-2,CASMGSGRSNTGELFF
14,NA,TRBV4-3,few,TRBJ1-1,CASSQAEGVTEAFF
14,NA,TRBV6-5,NA,TRBJ1-1,CASTTGHPNTEAFF
15,TRBD1,TRBV18,NA,TRBJ2-7,CASSPRQGGSYEQYF
19,TRBD1,TRBV15,few,TRBJ2-6,CATSRRAGQGISGANVLTF
14,NA,TRBV6-5,many,TRBJ1-5,CASSSKQGYQPQHF
15,NA,TRBV7-9,NA,TRBJ1-4,CASSRMGTSNEKLFF
13,NA,TRBV7-9,few,TRBJ2-5,CASSFRGGETQYF
15,NA,TRBV7-9,few,TRBJ2-3,CASSLASRRTDTQYF
15,NA,TRBV6-1,NA,TRBJ1-3,CASIAAKAGGNTIYF
15,TRBD2,TRBV9,few,TRBJ2-2,CASTPSGANTGELFF
14,TRBD1,TRBV5-1,few,TRBJ1-1,CASSPGTDNTEAFF
15,TRBD2,TRBV5-1,few,TRBJ2-5,CASAGIAGVSETQYF
13,NA,TRBV7-7,few,TRBJ2-5,CASSIDIQETQYF
12,NA,TRBV4-1,NA,TRBJ2-1,CASRSEYNEQFF
16,NA,TRBV19,NA,TRBJ1-5,CASRVGQGLTNQPQHF
13,NA,TRBV10-1,NA,TRBJ1-2,CARSKDIRYGYTF
17,TRBD2,TRBV10-1,NA,TRBJ2-3,CASSAEGLAGVTDTQYF
16,TRBD2,TRBV19,few,TRBJ2-2,CASSVLAGVGTGELFF
15,NA,TRBV6-5,NA,TRBJ1-6,CASSYSAGVNSPLHF
13,NA,TRBV6-5,NA,TRBJ2-5,CASSYSLQETQYF
15,NA,TRBV19,NA,TRBJ2-2,CASIRDGSFPGELFF
16,NA,TRBV9,few,TRBJ2-1,CASSVLDNPYYNEQFF
15,TRBD1,TRBV2,NA,TRBJ2-7,CASSTGTGGPDEQYF
15,TRBD1,TRBV6-5,few,TRBJ2-2,CASSSRDRATGELFF
11,NA,TRBV30,few,TRBJ2-7,CAWSVSYEQYF
13,NA,TRBV7-2,NA,TRBJ2-1,CASSPERGNEQFF
13,NA,TRBV7-6,few,TRBJ2-1,CASSGLAHNEQFF
17,NA,TRBV7-9,NA,TRBJ2-3,CASSLGGFEPFPDTQYF
15,TRBD2,TRBV11-2,once,TRBJ2-1,CASSLEAGGHNEQFF
20,NA,TRBV11-3,few,TRBJ2-2,CASLDRGRSLAGVGAGELFF
15,TRBD2,TRBV7-2,NA,TRBJ2-7,CASSPGTSRPYEQYF
19,NA,TRBV2,NA,TRBJ2-4,CAILPQPSEVRLLKNIQYF
17,NA,TRBV5-1,NA,TRBJ2-5,CASSPGGSIPIGETQYF
17,NA,TRBV6-1,few,TRBJ1-1,CASSEKSGGPRDTEAFF
14,TRBD1,TRBV5-1,NA,TRBJ2-3,CASSNGQGTDTQYF
19,TRBD2,TRBV28,NA,TRBJ2-7,CASSSLSFRTSGRDYEQYF
16,TRBD2,TRBV5-1,NA,TRBJ2-1,CASSFPLGLRSNEQFF